This TCR beta chain was recorded in a study of blood T cell repertoires in COVID-19. V lost 4 bases to trimming and J lost 0 bases, with 21 bases between them. The CDR3 has 18 amino acids. Germline loops: CDR1 SGDLS, CDR2 YYNGEE. TCRdb's table, derived via immunoSEQ multiplex PCR, lists solely in-frame clones and lacks some. The sample includes fewer than 130,000 clones, roughly 85% seen only once; the top ten take 16%. This TCR came from a woman aged 80 or over with active or convalescent COVID-19. The sequenced sample consisted of peripheral blood. V and J are TRBV9 and TRBJ2-3, with a weak D call TRBD1 (6 bases). CDR3 DNA: TGTGCCAGCAGCACCCACACCGTGGGCAGGGGAAGCACAGATACGCAGTATTTT. Residues: CASSTHTVGRGSTDTQYF.